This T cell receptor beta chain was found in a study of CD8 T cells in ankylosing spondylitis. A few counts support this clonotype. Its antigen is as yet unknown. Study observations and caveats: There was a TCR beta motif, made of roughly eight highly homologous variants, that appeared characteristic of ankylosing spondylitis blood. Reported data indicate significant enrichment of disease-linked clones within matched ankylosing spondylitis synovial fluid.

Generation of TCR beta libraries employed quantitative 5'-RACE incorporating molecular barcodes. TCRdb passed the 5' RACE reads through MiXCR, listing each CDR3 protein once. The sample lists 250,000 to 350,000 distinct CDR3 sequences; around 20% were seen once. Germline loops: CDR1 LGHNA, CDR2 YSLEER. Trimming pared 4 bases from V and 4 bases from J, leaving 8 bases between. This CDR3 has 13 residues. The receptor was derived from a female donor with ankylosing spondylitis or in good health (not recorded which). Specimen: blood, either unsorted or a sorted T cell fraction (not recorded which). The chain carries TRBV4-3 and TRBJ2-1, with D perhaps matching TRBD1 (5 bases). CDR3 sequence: CASSRAGYNEQFF. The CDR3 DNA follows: TGCGCCAGCAGCCGGGCAGGGTACAATGAGCAGTTCTTC.